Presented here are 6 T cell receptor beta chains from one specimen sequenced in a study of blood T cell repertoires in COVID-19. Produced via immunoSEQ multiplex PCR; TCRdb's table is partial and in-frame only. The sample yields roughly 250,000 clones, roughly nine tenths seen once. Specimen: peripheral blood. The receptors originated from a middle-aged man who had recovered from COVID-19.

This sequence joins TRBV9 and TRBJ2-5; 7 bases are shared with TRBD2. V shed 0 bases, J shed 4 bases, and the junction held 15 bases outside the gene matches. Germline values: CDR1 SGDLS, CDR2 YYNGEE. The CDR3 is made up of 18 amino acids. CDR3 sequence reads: CASSVGARGGKLGETQYF. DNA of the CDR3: TGTGCCAGCAGCGTAGGGGCACGGGGAGGGAAGTTAGGAGAGACCCAGTACTTC.

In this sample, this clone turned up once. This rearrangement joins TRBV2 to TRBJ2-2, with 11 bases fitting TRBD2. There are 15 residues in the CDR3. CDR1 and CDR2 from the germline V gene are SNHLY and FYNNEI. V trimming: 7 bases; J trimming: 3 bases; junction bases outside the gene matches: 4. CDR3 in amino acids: CASTRLAGYTGELFF. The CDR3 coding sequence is TGTGCCAGCACCAGACTAGCGGGGTACACCGGGGAGCTGTTTTTT.

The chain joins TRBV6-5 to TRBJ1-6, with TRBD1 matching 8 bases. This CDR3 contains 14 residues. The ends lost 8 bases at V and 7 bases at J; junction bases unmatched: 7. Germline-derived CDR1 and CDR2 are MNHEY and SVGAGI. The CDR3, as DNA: TGTGCCAGCTGGAGAACAGGGGGAAATTCACCCCTCCACTTT. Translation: CASWRTGGNSPLHF.

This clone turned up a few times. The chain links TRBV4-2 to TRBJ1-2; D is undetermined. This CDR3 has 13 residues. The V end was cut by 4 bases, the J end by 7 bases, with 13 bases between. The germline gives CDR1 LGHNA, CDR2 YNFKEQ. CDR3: CASSPLKGGGYTF. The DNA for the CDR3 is TGTGCCAGCAGCCCCTTGAAGGGAGGTGGCTACACCTTC.

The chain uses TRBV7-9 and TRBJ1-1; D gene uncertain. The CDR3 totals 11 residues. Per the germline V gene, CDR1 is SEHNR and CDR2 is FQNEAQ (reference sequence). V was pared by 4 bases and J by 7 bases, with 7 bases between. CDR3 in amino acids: CASSYLSEAFF. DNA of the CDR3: TGTGCCAGCAGCTACCTTAGTGAAGCTTTCTTT.

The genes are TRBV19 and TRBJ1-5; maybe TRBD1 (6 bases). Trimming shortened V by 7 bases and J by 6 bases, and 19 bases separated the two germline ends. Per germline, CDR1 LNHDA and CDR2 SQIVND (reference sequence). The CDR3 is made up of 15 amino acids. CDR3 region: CASKQGRVPFQPQHF. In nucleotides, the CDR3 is TGTGCCAGTAAACAGGGACGGGTGCCTTTTCAGCCCCAGCATTTT.